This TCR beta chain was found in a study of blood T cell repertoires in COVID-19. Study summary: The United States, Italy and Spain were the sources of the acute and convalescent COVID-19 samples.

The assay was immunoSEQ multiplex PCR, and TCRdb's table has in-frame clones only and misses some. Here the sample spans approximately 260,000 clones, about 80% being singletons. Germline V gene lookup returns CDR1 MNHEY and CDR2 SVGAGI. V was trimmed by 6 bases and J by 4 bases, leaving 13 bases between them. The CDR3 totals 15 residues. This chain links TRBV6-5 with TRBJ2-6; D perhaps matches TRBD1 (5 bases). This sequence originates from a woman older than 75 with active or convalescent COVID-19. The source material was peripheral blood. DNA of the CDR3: TGTGCCAGCAGCAGCAGGGTTGGCGGGGCCAACGTCCTGACTTTC. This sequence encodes CASSSRVGGANVLTF.